A single sample is the source of the 3 T cell receptor beta chains below, sequenced in a study of shared clonotypes between healthy human individuals. TCRdb keeps only in-frame clones here, not all; method: immunoSEQ multiplex PCR. This sample has 2 million or so clones; around 95% occur once, and the top ten carry 0.13%. Sequencing was carried out using naive CD4+ T cells sorted from blood. Subset noted: CD45RA+ positively selected. The receptors stem from a man aged 18 to 29 in good health.

Here the CDR3 reads CAIRGRTYEQYF. The CDR3 DNA sequence: TGTGCCATCCGGGGACGGACCTACGAGCAGTACTTC. The J gene is TRBJ2-7, the V gene TRBV6-1, with D perhaps TRBD1 or TRBD2 (5 bases each). The CDR3 covers 12 residues. V was pared by 10 bases and J by 2 bases, with 12 bases between. Germline-derived CDR1 and CDR2 are MNHNS and SASEGT.

CDR3 coding DNA: TGTGCCAGCAGCCACCCTGCAGGCCTGGGTTCACCCCTCCACTTT. Translation: CASSHPAGLGSPLHF. V and J are TRBV6-1 and TRBJ1-6; D remains unclear. Trimming shortened V by 6 bases and J by 9 bases, and 18 bases separated the two germline ends. Germline V lookup: CDR1 MNHNS, CDR2 SASEGT. The CDR3 runs 15 residues.

This chain connects TRBV6-5 to TRBJ2-1, with 7 nucleotides matching TRBD1. CDR1 is MNHEY, CDR2 SVGAGI, per germline. The CDR3 has 11 amino acids. After removal of 5 bases from V and 12 bases from J, the junction contained 4 bases not matched to a gene. This CDR3 reads CASSQGVGQFF. CDR3 DNA: TGTGCCAGCAGTCAGGGGGTCGGGCAGTTCTTC.